These T cell receptor beta chains were read from a single sample in a study of cytomegalovirus exposure and HLA in healthy donors. The data were produced by immunoSEQ multiplex PCR, yet TCRdb's version contains in-frame clones alone and is incomplete. This sample has approximately 110,000 clones, with 55% to 75% found just once. Source material: PBMCs. Receptors were obtained from a woman aged 40 to 55 in good health and CMV-seropositive. Each CDR3 is given with its conserved first and last residue. The D gene is left open where the match is weak.

j_call	d_call	v_call	cdr3_length	cdr3_aa	cdr3_nt
TRBJ1-1	NA	TRBV29-1	14	CSVESGDIDTEAFF	TGCAGCGTTGAGTCAGGGGATATTGACACTGAAGCTTTCTTT
TRBJ2-7	TRBD2	TRBV7-9	14	CASIRTSDSYEQYF	TGTGCCAGCATCCGGACTAGCGACTCCTACGAGCAGTACTTC
TRBJ1-1	NA	TRBV9	15	CASSVAQTVNTEAFF	TGTGCCAGCAGCGTAGCCCAGACAGTGAACACTGAAGCTTTCTTT
TRBJ1-1	NA	TRBV7-9	11	CASSSLSEAFF	TGTGCCAGCAGCTCCTTGTCTGAAGCTTTCTTT
TRBJ2-3	NA	TRBV18	13	CASSPPSTDTQYF	TGTGCCAGCTCACCTCCAAGCACAGATACGCAGTATTTT
TRBJ1-1	NA	TRBV27	14	CASSTLTVNTEAFF	TGTGCCAGCAGTACCTTGACAGTGAACACTGAAGCTTTCTTT
TRBJ2-1	NA	TRBV7-3	15	CASSLRAGPYNEQFF	TGTGCCAGCAGCCTACGGGCAGGGCCCTACAATGAGCAGTTCTTC
TRBJ2-1	TRBD2	TRBV7-6	15	CASSPNSGGTTSQFF	TGTGCCAGCAGCCCTAATAGCGGGGGTACGACTTCGCAGTTCTTC
TRBJ1-1	TRBD1	TRBV19	15	CASSRGRGLNTEAFF	TGTGCCAGTAGTCGCGGCAGGGGGCTTAACACTGAAGCTTTCTTT
TRBJ1-4	NA	TRBV13	16	CASRGGRPATNEKLFF	TGTGCCAGCAGGGGGGGACGGCCCGCAACTAATGAAAAACTGTTTTTT
TRBJ1-2	NA	TRBV5-1	13	CASRPGPNYGYTF	TGCGCCAGCAGACCAGGGCCTAACTATGGCTACACCTTC